The clone carrying this T cell receptor (beta chain) was recorded only once. Germline CDR1 SGHRS, CDR2 YFSETQ. This CDR3 has 15 residues. With V trimmed by 2 bases and J by 5 bases, 9 bases remained unmatched. Profiling relied on immunoSEQ multiplex PCR, and the TCRdb table lists in-frame clones only, not all of them. The repertoire holds 130,000 or so clones, around 89% seen once, with less than 30% in the top ten. This sample was included in a study of blood T cell repertoires in COVID-19. As for the study in general: Samples representing acute and convalescent COVID-19 were sourced from the United States, Italy and Spain. The cDNA or gDNA used as material had been derived from T cells, B-cell-depleted T cells, or PBMCs.

The chain joins TRBV5-1 to TRBJ2-5; 7 positions agree with TRBD1. The TCR was taken from a man aged 70 or older with active or convalescent COVID-19. Specimen: peripheral blood. Here the CDR3 reads CASSFDRVGKETQYF. The CDR3 DNA follows: TGCGCCAGCAGCTTCGACAGGGTTGGTAAGGAGACCCAGTACTTC.